Each of the 11 T cell receptor beta chains below was sequenced from the same sample in a study of T cells in women clearing cervical HPV infection. Profiling relied on immunoSEQ multiplex PCR, and the TCRdb table lists in-frame clones only, not all of them. This sample's clone table lists 30,000 to 45,000 clones. The sample comprised blood buffy coat. Every receptor here comes from a woman aged 18 to 75 with a cervical HPV16 infection that either progressed to CIN3+ or cleared (not recorded which).

Notes on this clone: The DNA ends 3 residues before the CDR3 does, and the rest of the CDR3 is filled in from the germline J gene. This chain uses TRBV18 with TRBJ1-2, with TRBD1 identical over 7 bases. Per the germline V gene, CDR1 is KGHSH and CDR2 is LQKENI. This CDR3 has 13 amino acids. The sequenced part of the CDR3 DNA is TGTGCCAGCTCACCAGACAGGGCGGACGGC. Its translation is CASSPDRADG. The CDR3, in full, reads CASSPDRADGYTF.

Points on this clone: Read data end 3 residues before the CDR3 end; the end is taken from the germline J gene. The chain links TRBV20-1 to TRBJ2-2; D gene ambiguous. Looked up from germline, CDR1 is DFQATT and CDR2 is SNEGSKA (reference sequence). The V and J ends lost 4 bases and 7 bases respectively, with 10 bases between them. The CDR3 contains 12 residues. The CDR3 DNA, read in part, is TGCAGTGCTAACAGCTTCGGCGGGGAG. As protein: CSANSFGGE. The whole CDR3 protein is CSANSFGGELFF.

Concerning this clone itself: The read comes to an end 3 residues before the CDR3 does, leaving the germline J gene to fill in the end. The chain recombines TRBV5-1 with TRBJ1-4; D may be TRBD1 (6 bases). Germline V gives CDR1 SGHRS, CDR2 YFSETQ. Trimming pared 4 bases from V and 8 bases from J, leaving 18 bases between. CDR3 length: 15 amino acids. The CDR3 loop reads CASSDPKTGGEKLFF. CDR3 bases read: TGCGCCAGCAGCGACCCAAAGACAGGAGGGGAAAAA.

Note on this clone: With the read ending 3 residues before the CDR3 end, the germline J gene is used to fill in that end. This sequence joins TRBV4-1 and TRBJ2-2; D is ambiguous. The germline V gene encodes CDR1 MGHRA and CDR2 YSYEKL. The V gene lost 1 base and the J gene lost 6 bases, with 9 bases spanning the gap. This CDR3 has 14 amino acids. CDR3 in amino acids: CASSQGGVPGELFF. CDR3 bases read: TGCGCCAGCAGCCAAGGAGGTGTTCCCGGGGAG.

Worth noting for this clone: Read sequence stops 3 residues before the CDR3 end, and the germline J gene provides the missing end. The chain joins TRBV6-2 or TRBV6-3 to TRBJ1-5, with D uncertain. Germline V gene data show CDR1 as MNHEY and CDR2 as SVGEGT. The CDR3 sequence is 17 residues long. V was clipped by 0 bases and J by 3 bases, with 15 bases between them. The CDR3 loop reads CASSYSSRGSYNQPQHF. Incomplete CDR3 DNA: TGTGCCAGCAGTTACTCGAGCCGAGGGTCTTACAATCAGCCC.

A word on this clone: The CDR3 end lies 3 residues beyond the end of the read and is filled in from the germline J gene. The chain couples TRBV20-1 to TRBJ2-2; D is possibly TRBD1 (5 bases). With 1 base removed from V and 2 bases from J, the gap between germline ends came to 14 bases. Germline CDR1 reads DFQATT; CDR2 reads SNEGSKA (reference sequence). The CDR3 is 16 residues long. The sequenced CDR3 bases are TGCAGTGCTAGAGCCCGAGACAGATCCAACACCGGGGAG. Its translation: CSARARDRSNTGE. The full CDR3 protein is CSARARDRSNTGELFF.

With regard to this clone: The read is 3 residues too short to cover the CDR3 end, so that end is filled in from the germline J gene. V gene TRBV20-1 combines with J gene TRBJ2-2, with TRBD1 matching 8 bases. This CDR3 contains 11 residues. Germline V lookup: CDR1 DFQATT, CDR2 SNEGSKA (reference sequence). The CDR3 DNA, read in part, is TGCAGTGCTAGGGGACAGGAAAAG. This codes for CSARGQEK. Given in full, the CDR3 is CSARGQEKLFF.

The CDR3 protein is CASSPIRDYRQETQYF. The CDR3 DNA, read in part, is TGTGCCAGTAGTCCCATCCGGGACTACCGACAAGAGACG. The V call is TRBV19, the J call TRBJ2-3, with 7 bases matching TRBD2. The read falls 3 residues short of the CDR3 end, and the missing part is taken from the germline J gene. CDR1 and CDR2 from the germline V gene are LNHDA and SQIVND (reference sequence). The CDR3 length is 16 residues.

A note on this clone: The CDR3 end falls 3 residues outside the read, so it is completed with the germline J gene. V is TRBV30 and J is TRBJ2-4; D may be TRBD2 (7 bases). In germline, CDR1 is GTSNPN, CDR2 SVGIG (reference sequence). The CDR3 has 16 residues. CDR3: CAWSYPGDYSNQPQYF. Incomplete CDR3 DNA: TGTGCCTGGAGTTACCCAGGGGACTATAGCAATCAGCCT.

This CDR3 reads CASSPWDSKNIQYF. CDR3 DNA, as far as it was read: TGCGCCAGCAGCCCCTGGGACTCCAAAAACATT. This chain links TRBV5-1 with TRBJ2-4; D may be TRBD2 (6 bases). The CDR3 end falls 3 residues outside the read, so it is completed with the germline J gene. The CDR3 spans 14 residues. Germline loops: CDR1 SGHRS, CDR2 YFSETQ. Trimming cost V 4 bases and J 2 bases, with 10 bases left between them.

Of note for this clone: With the read ending 3 residues before the CDR3 end, the germline J gene is used to fill in that end. The J gene is TRBJ2-1, the V gene TRBV7-9; tentatively, D is TRBD2 (6 bases). CDR1 SEHNR and CDR2 FQNEAQ come from the germline V gene (reference sequence). CDR3 length: 14 residues. V lost 5 bases and J lost 2, with 10 bases in between. CDR3 loop: CASSETRAYNEQFF. The sequenced CDR3 bases are TGTGCCAGCAGCGAGACTAGGGCCTACAATGAG.